This TCR beta chain was sequenced in a study of T cell responses to AZD1222 COVID-19 vaccine. Across the study: Pooling covered second doses at about 4 or about 12 weeks. Overall study results and limits: Females made up more of the donors, who were largely white British, and clonal diversity may have come out too low. Repertoires were obtained solely post-peak T cell response. Vaccine-associated CD4 TCRs ranged over spike, dominating at 160-218 and 743-854.

V was pared by 3 bases and J by 8 bases, with 13 bases between. The CDR3 runs to 13 residues. Germline V lookup: CDR1 SGHVS, CDR2 FQNEAQ. As regards this clone: No antigen is known for it.

TCRdb's copy holds only in-frame clones and misses some; the assay was immunoSEQ multiplex PCR. The table lists about 120,000 clones, approximately 86% of them singletons. The receptor was derived from an adult in good health. The starting material was peripheral blood, obtained on day 0 of AZD1222 vaccination. The chain combines TRBV7-8 with TRBJ1-1, with no clear D. CDR3 DNA sequence: TGTGCCAGCAGCTTCGCTCTCAGCGGGGAAGCTTTCTTT. Amino acid sequence: CASSFALSGEAFF.